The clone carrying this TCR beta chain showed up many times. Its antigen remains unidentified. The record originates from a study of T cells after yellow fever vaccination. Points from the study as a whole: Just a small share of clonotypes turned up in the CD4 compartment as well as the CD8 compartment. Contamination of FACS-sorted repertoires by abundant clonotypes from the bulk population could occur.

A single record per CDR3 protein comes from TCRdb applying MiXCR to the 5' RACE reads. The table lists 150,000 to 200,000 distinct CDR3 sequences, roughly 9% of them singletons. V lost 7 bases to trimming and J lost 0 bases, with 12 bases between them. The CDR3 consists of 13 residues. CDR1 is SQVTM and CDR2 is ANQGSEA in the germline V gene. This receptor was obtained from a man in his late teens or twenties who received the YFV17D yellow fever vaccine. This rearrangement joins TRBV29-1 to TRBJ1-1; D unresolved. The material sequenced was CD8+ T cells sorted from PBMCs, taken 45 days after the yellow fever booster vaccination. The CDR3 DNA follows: TGCAGCGCGGAAGACGGGATGAACACTGAAGCTTTCTTT. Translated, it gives CSAEDGMNTEAFF.